This T cell receptor beta chain was obtained from a study of T cell responses to AZD1222 COVID-19 vaccine. Whole-study results and caveats: Unmutated variant regions reportedly attract nearly half of all spike-specific TCRs. The study found vaccine-associated CD4 TCRs spanning spike, dominant at 160-218 and 743-854. Females outnumbered males among donors, who were mostly white British; clonal diversity was possibly underestimated.

This clone was found a few times. Its matching antigen is unknown. The trim removed 3 bases at V and 8 bases at J, leaving 6 bases unmatched. CDR3 size: 15 residues. Per germline, CDR1 MDHEN and CDR2 SYDVKM. Profiling relied on immunoSEQ multiplex PCR, and the TCRdb table lists in-frame clones only, not all of them. Here the sample spans 90,000 to 130,000 clones, about 86% being singletons. This clonotype was obtained from an adult in good health. V gene TRBV28 combines with J gene TRBJ1-4, with 10 bases lining up with TRBD1. This specimen was peripheral blood, taken on day 0 of AZD1222 vaccination. The CDR3 DNA reads as TGTGCCAGCAGTTTCCCGACAGGGGGCAGCGAAAAACTGTTTTTT. Translating gives CASSFPTGGSEKLFF. Full variable domain (remainder filled in from reference TRBV28 and TRBJ1-4): DVKVTQSSRYLVKRTGEKVFLECVQDMDHENMFWYRQDPGLGLRLIYFSYDVKMKEKGDIPEGYSVSREKKERFSLILESASTNQTSMYLCASSFPTGGSEKLFFGSGTQLSVL.